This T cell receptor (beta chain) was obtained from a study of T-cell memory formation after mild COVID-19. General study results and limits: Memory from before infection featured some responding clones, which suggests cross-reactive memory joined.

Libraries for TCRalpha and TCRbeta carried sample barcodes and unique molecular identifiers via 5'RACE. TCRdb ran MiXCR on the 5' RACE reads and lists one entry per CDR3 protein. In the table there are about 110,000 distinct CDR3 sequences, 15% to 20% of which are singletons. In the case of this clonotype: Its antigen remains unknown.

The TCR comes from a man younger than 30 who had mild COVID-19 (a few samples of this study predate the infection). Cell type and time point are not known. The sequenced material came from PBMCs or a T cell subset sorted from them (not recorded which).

CDR3 residues: CASSRGQAGYQETQYF. The CDR3, as DNA: TGTGCCAGCAGCAGGGGACAGGCTGGGTACCAAGAGACCCAGTACTTC. The gene calls are TRBV7-2 and TRBJ2-5; 8 positions match TRBD1. This CDR3 contains 16 residues. Looked up from germline, CDR1 is SGHTA and CDR2 is FQGNSA. With 5 bases clipped from V and 0 bases from J, the junction kept 8 bases outside the gene matches. The full variable domain, in which reference TRBV7-2 and TRBJ2-5 provide the parts outside the CDR3, is GAGVSQSPSNKVTEKGKDVELRCDPISGHTALYWYRQSLGQGLEFLIYFQGNSAPDKSGLPSDRFSAERTGGSVSTLTIQRTQQEDSAVYLCASSRGQAGYQETQYFGPGTRLLVL.